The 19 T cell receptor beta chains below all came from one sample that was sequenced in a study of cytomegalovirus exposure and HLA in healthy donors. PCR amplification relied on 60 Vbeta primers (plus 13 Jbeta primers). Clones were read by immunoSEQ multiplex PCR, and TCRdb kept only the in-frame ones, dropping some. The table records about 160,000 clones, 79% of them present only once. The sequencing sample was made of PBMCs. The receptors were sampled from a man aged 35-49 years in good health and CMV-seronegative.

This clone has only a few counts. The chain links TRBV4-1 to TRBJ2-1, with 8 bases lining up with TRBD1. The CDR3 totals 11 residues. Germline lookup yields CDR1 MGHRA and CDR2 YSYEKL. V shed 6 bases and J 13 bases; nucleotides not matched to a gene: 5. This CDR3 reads CASRTGALQFF. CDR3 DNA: TGCGCCAGCAGGACAGGGGCCTTACAGTTCTTC.

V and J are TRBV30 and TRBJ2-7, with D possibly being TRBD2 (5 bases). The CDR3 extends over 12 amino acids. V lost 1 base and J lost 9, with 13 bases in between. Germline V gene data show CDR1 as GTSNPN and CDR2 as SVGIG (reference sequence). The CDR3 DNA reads TGTGCCTGGAGTGACGGGCGGGTATTGCAGTACTTC. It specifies CAWSDGRVLQYF.

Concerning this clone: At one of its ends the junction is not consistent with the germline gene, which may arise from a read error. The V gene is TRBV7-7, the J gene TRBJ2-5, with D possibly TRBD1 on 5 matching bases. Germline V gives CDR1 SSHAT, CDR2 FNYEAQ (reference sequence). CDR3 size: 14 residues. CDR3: CASSLGPIKETQYF. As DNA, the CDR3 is TGTGCTAGCAGCTTGGGGCCTATTAAAGAGACCCAGTACTTC.

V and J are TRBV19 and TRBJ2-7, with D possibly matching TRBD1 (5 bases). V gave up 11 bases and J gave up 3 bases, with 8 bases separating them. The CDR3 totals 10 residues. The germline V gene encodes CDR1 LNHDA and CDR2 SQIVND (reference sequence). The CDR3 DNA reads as TGTGCCGCAGGGCACTACGAGCAGTACTTC. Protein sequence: CAAGHYEQYF.

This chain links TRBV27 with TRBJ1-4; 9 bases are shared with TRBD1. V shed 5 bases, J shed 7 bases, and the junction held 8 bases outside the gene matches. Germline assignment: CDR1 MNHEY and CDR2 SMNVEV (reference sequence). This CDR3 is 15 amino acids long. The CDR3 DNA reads TGTGCCAGCAGTCCGCGGACAGGGGATTCTGAAAAACTGTTTTTT. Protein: CASSPRTGDSEKLFF.

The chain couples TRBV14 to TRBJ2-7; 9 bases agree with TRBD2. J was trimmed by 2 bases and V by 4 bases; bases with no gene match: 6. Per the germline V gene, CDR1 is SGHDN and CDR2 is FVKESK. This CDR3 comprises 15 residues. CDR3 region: CASSLAGAGTYEQYF. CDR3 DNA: TGTGCCAGCAGCCTAGCGGGAGCCGGGACCTACGAGCAGTACTTC.

Here the CDR3 reads CASSFAGGGFYGANVLTF. The CDR3 DNA is TGTGCCAGCAGTTTTGCAGGGGGCGGATTCTATGGGGCCAACGTCCTGACTTTC. V usage is TRBV28 and J usage is TRBJ2-6, with 8 bases lining up with TRBD1. V shed 3 bases, J shed 3 bases, and the junction held 10 bases outside the gene matches. Germline CDR1 and CDR2: MDHEN and SYDVKM. The CDR3 is 18 amino acids.

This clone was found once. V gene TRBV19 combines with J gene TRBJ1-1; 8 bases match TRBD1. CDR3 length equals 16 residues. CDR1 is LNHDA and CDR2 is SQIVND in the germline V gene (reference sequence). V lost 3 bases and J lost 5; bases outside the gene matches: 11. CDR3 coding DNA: TGTGCCAGTAGTATGGGGGGTGGCAGGGGGCAAACTGAAGCTTTCTTT. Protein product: CASSMGGGRGQTEAFF.

CDR3 sequence (DNA): TGTGCCTGGAGTGTAGACAGTCCCTCCAATCAGCCCCAGCATTTT. Its protein product is CAWSVDSPSNQPQHF. This sequence joins TRBV30 and TRBJ1-5; perhaps TRBD1 as D (5 bases). The CDR3 extends over 15 amino acids. Per germline, CDR1 GTSNPN and CDR2 SVGIG (reference sequence). Between the trimmed V and J ends, which lost 0 bases and 3 bases, there was a span of 12 bases. The whole variable domain, remainder taken from reference TRBV30 and TRBJ1-5, is SQTIHQWPATLVQPVGSPLSLECTVEGTSNPNLYWYRQAAGRGLQLLFYSVGIGQISSEVPQNLSASRPQDRQFILSSKKLLLSDSGFYLCAWSVDSPSNQPQHFGDGTRLSIL.

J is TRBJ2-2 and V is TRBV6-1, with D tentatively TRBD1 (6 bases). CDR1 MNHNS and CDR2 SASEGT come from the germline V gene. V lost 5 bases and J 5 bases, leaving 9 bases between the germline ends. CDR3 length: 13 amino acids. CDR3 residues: CASSSGVTGELFF. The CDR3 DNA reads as TGTGCCAGCAGTTCAGGGGTGACCGGGGAGCTGTTTTTT.

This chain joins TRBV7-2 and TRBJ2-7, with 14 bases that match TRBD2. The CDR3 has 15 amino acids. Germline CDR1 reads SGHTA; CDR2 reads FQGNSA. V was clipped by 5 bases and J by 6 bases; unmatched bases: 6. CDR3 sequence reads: CASSRGLAGDIEQYF. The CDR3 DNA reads TGTGCCAGCAGCCGGGGACTAGCGGGGGACATCGAGCAGTACTTC.

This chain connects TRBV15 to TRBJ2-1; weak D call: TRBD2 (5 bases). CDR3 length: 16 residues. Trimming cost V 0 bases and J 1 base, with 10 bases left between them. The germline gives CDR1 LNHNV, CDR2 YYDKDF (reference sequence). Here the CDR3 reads CATSRDRGRSYNEQFF. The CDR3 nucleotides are TGTGCCACCAGCAGAGATCGCGGGCGATCCTACAATGAGCAGTTCTTC.

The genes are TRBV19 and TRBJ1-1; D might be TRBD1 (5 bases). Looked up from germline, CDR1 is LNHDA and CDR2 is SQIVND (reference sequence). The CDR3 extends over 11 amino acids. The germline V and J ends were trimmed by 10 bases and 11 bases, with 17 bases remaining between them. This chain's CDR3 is CATISPGCAFF. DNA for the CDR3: TGTGCCACTATATCCCCAGGGTGCGCTTTCTTT.

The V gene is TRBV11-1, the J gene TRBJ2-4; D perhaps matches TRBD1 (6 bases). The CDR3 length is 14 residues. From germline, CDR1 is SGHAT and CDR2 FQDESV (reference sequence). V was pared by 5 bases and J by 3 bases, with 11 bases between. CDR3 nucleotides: TGTGCCAGCAGCCCGGACAGAAACAAAAACATTCAGTACTTC. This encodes CASSPDRNKNIQYF.

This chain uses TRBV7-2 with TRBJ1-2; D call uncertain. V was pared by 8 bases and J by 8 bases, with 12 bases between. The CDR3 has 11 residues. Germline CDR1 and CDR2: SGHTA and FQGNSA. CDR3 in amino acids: CASYRVKGYTF. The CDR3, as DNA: TGTGCCAGCTATCGGGTTAAGGGCTACACCTTC. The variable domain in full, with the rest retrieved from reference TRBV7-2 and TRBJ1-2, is GAGVSQSPSNKVTEKGKDVELRCDPISGHTALYWYRQSLGQGLEFLIYFQGNSAPDKSGLPSDRFSAERTGGSVSTLTIQRTQQEDSAVYLCASYRVKGYTFGSGTRLTVV.

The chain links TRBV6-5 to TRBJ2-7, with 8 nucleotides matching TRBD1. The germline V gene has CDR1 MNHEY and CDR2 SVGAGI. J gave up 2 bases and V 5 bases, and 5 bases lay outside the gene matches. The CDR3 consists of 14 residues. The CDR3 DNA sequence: TGTGCCAGCAGTACCGACAGGGGTACCTACGAGCAGTACTTC. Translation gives CASSTDRGTYEQYF.

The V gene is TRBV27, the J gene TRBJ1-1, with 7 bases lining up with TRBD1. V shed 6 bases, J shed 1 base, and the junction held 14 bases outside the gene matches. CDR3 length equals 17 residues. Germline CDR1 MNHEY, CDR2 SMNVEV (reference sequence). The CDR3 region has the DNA TGTGCCAGCAGCACCCGAAGGTCGGGACAGTGGAACACTGAAGCTTTCTTT. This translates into CASSTRRSGQWNTEAFF.

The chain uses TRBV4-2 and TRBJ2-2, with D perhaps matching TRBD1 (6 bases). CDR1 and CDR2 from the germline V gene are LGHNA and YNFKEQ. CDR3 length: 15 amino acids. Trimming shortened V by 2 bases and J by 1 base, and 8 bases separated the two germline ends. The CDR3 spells CASSQSDRNTGELFF. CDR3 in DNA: TGTGCCAGCAGCCAATCGGACAGGAACACCGGGGAGCTGTTTTTT.

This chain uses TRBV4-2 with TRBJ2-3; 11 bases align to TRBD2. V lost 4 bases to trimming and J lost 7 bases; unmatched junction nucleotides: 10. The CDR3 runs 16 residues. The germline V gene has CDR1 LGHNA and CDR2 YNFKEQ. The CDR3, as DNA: TGTGCCAGCAGCCGACGTAGCGGGAGGGCCGTAAATACGCAGTATTTT. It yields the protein CASSRRSGRAVNTQYF.